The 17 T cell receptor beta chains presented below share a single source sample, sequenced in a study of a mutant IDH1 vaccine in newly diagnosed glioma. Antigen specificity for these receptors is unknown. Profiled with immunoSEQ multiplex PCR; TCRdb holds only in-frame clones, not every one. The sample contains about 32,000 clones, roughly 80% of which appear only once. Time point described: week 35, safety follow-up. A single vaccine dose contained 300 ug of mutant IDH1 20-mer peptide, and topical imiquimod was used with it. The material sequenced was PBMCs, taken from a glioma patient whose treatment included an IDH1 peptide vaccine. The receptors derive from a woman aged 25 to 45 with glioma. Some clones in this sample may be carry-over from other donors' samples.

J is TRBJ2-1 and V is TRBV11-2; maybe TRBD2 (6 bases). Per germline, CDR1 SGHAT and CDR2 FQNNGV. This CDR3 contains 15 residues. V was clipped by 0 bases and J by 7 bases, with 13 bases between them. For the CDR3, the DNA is TGTGCCAGCAGCTTAGATCGAGGCGCGGGGAATGAGCAGTTCTTC. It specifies CASSLDRGAGNEQFF.

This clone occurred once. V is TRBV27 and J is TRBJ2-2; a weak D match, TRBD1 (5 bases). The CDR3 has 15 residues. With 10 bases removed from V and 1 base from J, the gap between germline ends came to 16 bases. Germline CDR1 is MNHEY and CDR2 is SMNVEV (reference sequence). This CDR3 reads CATTVPTGNTGELFF. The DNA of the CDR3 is TGTGCCACCACAGTCCCAACAGGGAACACCGGGGAGCTGTTTTTT.

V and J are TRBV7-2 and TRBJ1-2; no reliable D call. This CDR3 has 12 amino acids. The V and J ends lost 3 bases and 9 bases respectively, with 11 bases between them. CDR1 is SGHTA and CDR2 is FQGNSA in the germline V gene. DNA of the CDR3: TGTGCCAGCAGCTTCCAGAGGGAAAGCTACACCTTC. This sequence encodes CASSFQRESYTF.

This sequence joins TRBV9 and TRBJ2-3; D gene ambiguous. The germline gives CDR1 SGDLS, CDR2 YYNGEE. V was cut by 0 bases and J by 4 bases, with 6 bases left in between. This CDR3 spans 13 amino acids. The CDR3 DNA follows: TGTGCCAGCAGCGTAGCTCCCCCAGATACGCAGTATTTT. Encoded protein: CASSVAPPDTQYF. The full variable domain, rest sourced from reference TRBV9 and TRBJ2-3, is DSGVTQTPKHLITATGQRVTLRCSPRSGDLSVYWYQQSLDQGLQFLIQYYNGEERAKGNILERFSAQQFPDLHSELNLSSLELGDSALYFCASSVAPPDTQYFGPGTRLTVL.

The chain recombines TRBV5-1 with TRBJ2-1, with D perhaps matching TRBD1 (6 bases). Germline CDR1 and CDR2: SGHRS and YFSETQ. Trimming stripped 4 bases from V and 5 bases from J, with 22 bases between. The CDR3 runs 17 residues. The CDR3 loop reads CASSQGEGEGVDNEQFF. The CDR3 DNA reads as TGCGCCAGCAGCCAAGGCGAGGGGGAAGGGGTGGACAATGAGCAGTTCTTC.

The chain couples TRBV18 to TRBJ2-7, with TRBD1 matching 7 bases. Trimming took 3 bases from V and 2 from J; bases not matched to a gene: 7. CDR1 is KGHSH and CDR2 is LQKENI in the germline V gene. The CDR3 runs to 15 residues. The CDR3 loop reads CASSPGTEKTYEQYF. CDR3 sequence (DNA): TGTGCCAGCTCACCTGGGACAGAGAAAACCTACGAGCAGTACTTC.

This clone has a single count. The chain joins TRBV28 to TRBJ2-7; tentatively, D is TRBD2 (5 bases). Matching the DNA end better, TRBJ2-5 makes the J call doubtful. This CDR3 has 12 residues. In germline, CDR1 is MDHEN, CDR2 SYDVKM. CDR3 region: CASRKDGGTQYF. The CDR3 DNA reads TGTGCCAGCAGGAAGGACGGAGGGACCCAGTACTTC.

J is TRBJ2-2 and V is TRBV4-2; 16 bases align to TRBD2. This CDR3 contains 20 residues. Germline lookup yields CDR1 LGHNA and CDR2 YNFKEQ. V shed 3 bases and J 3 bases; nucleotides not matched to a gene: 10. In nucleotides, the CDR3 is TGTGCCAGCAGCCATCCCCCGGGACTAGCGGGAGGGTACGACACCGGGGAGCTGTTTTTT. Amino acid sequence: CASSHPPGLAGGYDTGELFF.

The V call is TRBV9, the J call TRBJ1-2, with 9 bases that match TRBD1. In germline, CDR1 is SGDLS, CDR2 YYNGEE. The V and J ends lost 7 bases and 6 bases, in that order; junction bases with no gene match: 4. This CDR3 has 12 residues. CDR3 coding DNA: TGTGCCAGCGGGACAGGGAGCGATGGCTACACCTTC. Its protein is CASGTGSDGYTF. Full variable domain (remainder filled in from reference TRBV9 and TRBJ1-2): DSGVTQTPKHLITATGQRVTLRCSPRSGDLSVYWYQQSLDQGLQFLIQYYNGEERAKGNILERFSAQQFPDLHSELNLSSLELGDSALYFCASGTGSDGYTFGSGTRLTVV.

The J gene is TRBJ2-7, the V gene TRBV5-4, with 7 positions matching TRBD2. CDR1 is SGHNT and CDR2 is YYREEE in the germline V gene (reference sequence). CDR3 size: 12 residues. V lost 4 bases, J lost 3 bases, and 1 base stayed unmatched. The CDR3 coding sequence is TGTGCCAGCAGCCCGGGGGGCTACGAGCAGTACTTC. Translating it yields CASSPGGYEQYF.

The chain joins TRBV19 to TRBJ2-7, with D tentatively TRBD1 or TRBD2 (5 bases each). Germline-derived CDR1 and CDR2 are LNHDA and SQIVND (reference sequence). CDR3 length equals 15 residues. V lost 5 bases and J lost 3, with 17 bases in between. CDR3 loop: CASSFHITGLYEQYF. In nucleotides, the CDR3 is TGTGCCAGTAGTTTCCATATCACAGGACTCTACGAGCAGTACTTC.

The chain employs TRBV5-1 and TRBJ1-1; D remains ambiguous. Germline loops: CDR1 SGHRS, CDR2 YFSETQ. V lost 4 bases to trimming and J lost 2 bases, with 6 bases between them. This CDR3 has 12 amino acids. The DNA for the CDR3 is TGCGCCAGCAGCCTAGATAACACTGAAGCTTTCTTT. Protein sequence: CASSLDNTEAFF.

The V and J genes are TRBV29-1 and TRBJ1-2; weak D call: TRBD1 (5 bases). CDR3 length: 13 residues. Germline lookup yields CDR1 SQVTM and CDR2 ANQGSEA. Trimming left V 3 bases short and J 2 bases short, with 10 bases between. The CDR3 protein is CSVDGRENYGYTF. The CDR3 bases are TGCAGCGTTGACGGCAGGGAGAACTATGGCTACACCTTC.

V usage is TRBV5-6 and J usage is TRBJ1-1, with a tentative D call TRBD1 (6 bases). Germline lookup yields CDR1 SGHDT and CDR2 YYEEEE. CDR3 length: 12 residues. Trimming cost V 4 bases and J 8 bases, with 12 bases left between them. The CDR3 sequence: CASSLGTSEAFF. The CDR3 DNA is TGTGCCAGCAGCCTCGGGACATCCGAAGCTTTCTTT.

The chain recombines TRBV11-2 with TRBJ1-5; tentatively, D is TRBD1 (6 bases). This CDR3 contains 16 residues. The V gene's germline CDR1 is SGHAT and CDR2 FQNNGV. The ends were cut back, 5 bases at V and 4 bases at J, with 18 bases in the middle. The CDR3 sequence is CASSPATGFRNQPQHF. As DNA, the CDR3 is TGTGCCAGCAGCCCAGCCACAGGGTTTAGGAATCAGCCCCAGCATTTT.

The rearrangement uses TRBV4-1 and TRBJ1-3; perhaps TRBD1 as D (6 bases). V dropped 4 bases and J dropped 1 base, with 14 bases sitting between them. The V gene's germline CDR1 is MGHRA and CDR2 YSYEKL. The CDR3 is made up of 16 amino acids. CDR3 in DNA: TGCGCCAGCAGCCTTTCTCAGGGGAAGTCTGGAAACACCATATATTTT. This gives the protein CASSLSQGKSGNTIYF.

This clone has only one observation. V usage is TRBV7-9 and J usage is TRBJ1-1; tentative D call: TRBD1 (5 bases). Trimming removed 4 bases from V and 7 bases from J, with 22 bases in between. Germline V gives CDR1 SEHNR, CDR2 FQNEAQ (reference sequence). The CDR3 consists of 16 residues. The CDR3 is CASSYKGTSGSVEAFF. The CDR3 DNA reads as TGTGCCAGCAGCTATAAAGGGACCTCAGGTTCGGTTGAAGCTTTCTTT.